The sequence of this TCR beta chain was determined in a study of cytomegalovirus exposure and HLA in healthy donors. The PCR contained 60 Vbeta and 13 Jbeta primers. Using immunoSEQ multiplex PCR, the repertoire was profiled, and TCRdb retains in-frame clones only, with some absent. This table has under 200,000 clones, 82% appearing once. Germline loops: CDR1 SGHRS, CDR2 YFSETQ. The germline V and J ends were trimmed by 0 bases and 6 bases, with 14 bases remaining between them. The CDR3 is 15 residues long. Input material: PBMCs. The chain employs TRBV5-1 and TRBJ2-3; possible D gene TRBD2, 5 bases. The clonotype originates from a woman aged 18-35 years in good health and CMV-seronegative. CDR3 DNA: TGCGCCAGCAGCTTGGCCTGGCTAGCAACCGATACGCAGTATTTT. Its translation: CASSLAWLATDTQYF.